This T cell receptor beta chain was found in a study of T cell responses to AZD1222 COVID-19 vaccine. Study results and caveats: Clonal diversity was possibly underestimated, and white British individuals and females predominated among donors. Epitopes outside B.1.351 and B.1.1.7 mutated regions reportedly drew nearly half of spike TCRs. Across spike, vaccine-associated CD4 TCRs were found, dominant at 160-218 and 743-854.

As regards this clone: Its specificity is not known.

Libraries were prepared by immunoSEQ multiplex PCR; TCRdb keeps only in-frame clonotypes and omits some of them. The sample yields 110,000 or so clones, about 86% seen once. CDR1 and CDR2 (germline): LNHDA, SQIVND (reference sequence). The CDR3 length is 14 residues. Trimming shortened V by 6 bases and J by 10 bases, and 21 bases separated the two germline ends. The receptor was derived from an adult in good health. The input for sequencing was peripheral blood, taken on day 0 of AZD1222 vaccination. This chain connects TRBV19 to TRBJ1-1; no reliable D call. The CDR3 sequence: CASRSPGAEVGAFF. In nucleotides, the CDR3 is TGTGCCAGTAGATCCCCGGGCGCCGAAGTGGGAGCTTTCTTT.